A single TCR beta chain is shown here with its context. No antigen is known for it. The sample belongs to a study of cytomegalovirus exposure and HLA in healthy donors. Findings and caveats of the study: The study listed under 200 cytomegalovirus-associated TCR beta chains. Prediction of most subjects' HLA-A and HLA-B alleles by TCR beta sequences was reportedly accurate. CMV serostatus was the sole immune exposure data available.

It was with 60 Vbeta and 13 Jbeta primers that the PCR ran. Generated by immunoSEQ multiplex PCR, the TCRdb table keeps only in-frame clones and is missing some. The data contain about 40,000 clones, almost 70% of them seen just once; the ten biggest clones take up around 3.9%. CDR3 length: 15 residues. Germline assignment: CDR1 MDHEN and CDR2 SYDVKM. The ends lost 5 bases at V and 8 bases at J; junction bases unmatched: 13. This chain links TRBV28 with TRBJ1-2; 8 bases line up with TRBD1. Source material: PBMCs. This receptor was obtained from a man aged 40-55 years in good health and CMV-seronegative. CDR3: CASSTRQGLGAGYTF. CDR3 DNA sequence: TGTGCCAGCAGTACCAGACAGGGGCTCGGGGCCGGCTACACCTTC.